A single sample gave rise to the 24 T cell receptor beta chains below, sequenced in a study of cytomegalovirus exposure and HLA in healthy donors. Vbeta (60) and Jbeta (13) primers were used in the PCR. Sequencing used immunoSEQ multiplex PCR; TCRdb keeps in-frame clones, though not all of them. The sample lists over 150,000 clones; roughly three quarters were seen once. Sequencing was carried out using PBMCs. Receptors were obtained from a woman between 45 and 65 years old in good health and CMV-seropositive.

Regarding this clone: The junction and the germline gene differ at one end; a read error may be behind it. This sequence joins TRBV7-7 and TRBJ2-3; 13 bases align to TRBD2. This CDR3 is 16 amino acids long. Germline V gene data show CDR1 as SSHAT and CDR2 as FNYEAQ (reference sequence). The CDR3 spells CASSTGLAGPADTQYF. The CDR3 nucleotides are TGTGCTAGCAGCACGGGACTAGCGGGGCCGGCGGATACGCAGTATTTT.

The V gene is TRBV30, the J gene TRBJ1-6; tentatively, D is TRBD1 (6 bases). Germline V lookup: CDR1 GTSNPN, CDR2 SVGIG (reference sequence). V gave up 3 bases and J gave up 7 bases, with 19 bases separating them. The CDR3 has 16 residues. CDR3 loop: CAWRGERDKFNSPLHF. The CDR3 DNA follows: TGTGCCTGGAGGGGAGAGAGGGACAAATTCAATTCACCCCTCCACTTT.

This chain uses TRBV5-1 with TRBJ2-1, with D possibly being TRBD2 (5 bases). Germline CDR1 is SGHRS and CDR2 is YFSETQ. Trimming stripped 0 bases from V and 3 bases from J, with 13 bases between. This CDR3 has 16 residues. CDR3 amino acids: CASSLAGSARYNEQFF. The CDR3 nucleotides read TGCGCCAGCAGCTTGGCGGGTAGCGCTCGCTACAATGAGCAGTTCTTC.

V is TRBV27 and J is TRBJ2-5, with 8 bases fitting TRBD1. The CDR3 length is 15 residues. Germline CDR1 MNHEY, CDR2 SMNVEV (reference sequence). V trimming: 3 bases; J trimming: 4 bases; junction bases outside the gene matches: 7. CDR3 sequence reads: CASSLLQGAGETQYF. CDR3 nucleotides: TGTGCCAGCAGTTTGCTTCAGGGGGCGGGAGAGACCCAGTACTTC.

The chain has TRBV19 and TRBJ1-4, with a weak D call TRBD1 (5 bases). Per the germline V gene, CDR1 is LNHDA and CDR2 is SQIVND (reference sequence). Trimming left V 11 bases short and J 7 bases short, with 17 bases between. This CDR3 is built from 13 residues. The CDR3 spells CAVRGGWGEKLFF. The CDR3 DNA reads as TGTGCCGTCCGGGGGGGATGGGGTGAAAAACTGTTTTTT.

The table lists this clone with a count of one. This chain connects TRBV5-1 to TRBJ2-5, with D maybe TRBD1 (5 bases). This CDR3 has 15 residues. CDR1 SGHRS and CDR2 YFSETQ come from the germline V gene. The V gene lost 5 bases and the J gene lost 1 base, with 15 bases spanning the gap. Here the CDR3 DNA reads TGCGCCAGCAGTATCCAGGGTAGAGGCCAAGAGACCCAGTACTTC. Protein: CASSIQGRGQETQYF.

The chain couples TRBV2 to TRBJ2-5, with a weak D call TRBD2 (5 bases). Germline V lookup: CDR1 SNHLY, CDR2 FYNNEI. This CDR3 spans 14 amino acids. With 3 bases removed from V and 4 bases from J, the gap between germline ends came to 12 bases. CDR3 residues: CASSELRAGETQYF. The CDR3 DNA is TGTGCCAGCAGTGAGTTGAGGGCTGGAGAGACCCAGTACTTC.

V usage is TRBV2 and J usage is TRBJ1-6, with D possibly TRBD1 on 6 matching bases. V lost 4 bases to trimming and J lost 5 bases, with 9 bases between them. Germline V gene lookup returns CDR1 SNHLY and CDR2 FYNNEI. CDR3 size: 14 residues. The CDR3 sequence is CASSGTADNSPLHF. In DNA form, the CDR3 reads TGTGCCAGCAGTGGGACAGCCGATAATTCACCCCTCCACTTT.

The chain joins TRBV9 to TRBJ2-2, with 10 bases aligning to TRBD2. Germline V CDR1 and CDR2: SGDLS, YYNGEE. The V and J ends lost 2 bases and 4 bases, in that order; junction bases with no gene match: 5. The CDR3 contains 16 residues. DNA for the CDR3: TGTGCCAGCAGCGTCCTAGCGGGGGACCTCACCGGGGAGCTGTTTTTT. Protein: CASSVLAGDLTGELFF.

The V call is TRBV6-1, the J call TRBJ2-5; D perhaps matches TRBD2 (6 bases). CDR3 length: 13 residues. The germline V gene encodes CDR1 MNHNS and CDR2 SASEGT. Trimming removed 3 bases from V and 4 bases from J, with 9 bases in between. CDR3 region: CASSDGGGETQYF. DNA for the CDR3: TGTGCCAGCAGTGACGGGGGAGGAGAGACCCAGTACTTC.

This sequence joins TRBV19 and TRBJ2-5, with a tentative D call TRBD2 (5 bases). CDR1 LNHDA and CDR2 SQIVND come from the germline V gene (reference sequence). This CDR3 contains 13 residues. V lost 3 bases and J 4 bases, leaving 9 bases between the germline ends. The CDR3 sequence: CASSILAGETQYF. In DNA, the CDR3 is TGTGCCAGTAGTATTCTAGCCGGAGAGACCCAGTACTTC.

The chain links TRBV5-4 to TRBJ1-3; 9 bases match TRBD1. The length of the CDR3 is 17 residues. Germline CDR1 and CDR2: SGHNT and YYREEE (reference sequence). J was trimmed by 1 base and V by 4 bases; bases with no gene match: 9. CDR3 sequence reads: CASSPSPGTGSGNTIYF. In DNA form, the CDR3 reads TGTGCCAGCAGCCCTTCACCCGGGACAGGGTCTGGAAACACCATATATTTT. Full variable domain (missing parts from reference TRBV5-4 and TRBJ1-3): ETGVTQSPTHLIKTRGQQVTLRCSSQSGHNTVSWYQQALGQGPQFIFQYYREEENGRGNFPPRFSGLQFPNYSSELNVNALELDDSALYLCASSPSPGTGSGNTIYFGEGSWLTVV.

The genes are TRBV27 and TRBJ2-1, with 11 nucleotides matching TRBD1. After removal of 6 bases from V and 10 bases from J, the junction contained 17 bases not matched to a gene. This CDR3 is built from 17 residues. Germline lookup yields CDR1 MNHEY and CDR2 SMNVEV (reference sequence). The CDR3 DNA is TGTGCCAGCAGCAACCCCCAAACCGGACAGGGGGCAGGAGAGCAGTTCTTC. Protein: CASSNPQTGQGAGEQFF.

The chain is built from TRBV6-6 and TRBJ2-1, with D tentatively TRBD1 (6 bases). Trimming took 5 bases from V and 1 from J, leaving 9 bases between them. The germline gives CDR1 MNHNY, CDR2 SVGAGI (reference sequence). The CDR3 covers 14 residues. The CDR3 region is CASSLTGSYNEQFF. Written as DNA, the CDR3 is TGTGCCAGCAGTCTAACAGGGTCCTACAATGAGCAGTTCTTC.

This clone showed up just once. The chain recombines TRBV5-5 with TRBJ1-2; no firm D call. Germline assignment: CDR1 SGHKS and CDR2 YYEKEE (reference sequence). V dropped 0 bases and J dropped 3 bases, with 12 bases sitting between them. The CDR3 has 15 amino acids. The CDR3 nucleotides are TGTGCCAGCAGCTTGGTTGTACGGCAGGACTATGGCTACACCTTC. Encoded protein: CASSLVVRQDYGYTF.

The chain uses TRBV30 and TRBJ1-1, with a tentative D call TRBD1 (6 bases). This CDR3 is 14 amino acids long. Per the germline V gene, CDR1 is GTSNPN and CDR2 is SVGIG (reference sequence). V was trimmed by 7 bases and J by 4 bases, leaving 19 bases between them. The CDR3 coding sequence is TGTGCCTCACAAACGACAGGAAAGGGCACTGAAGCTTTCTTT. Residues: CASQTTGKGTEAFF.

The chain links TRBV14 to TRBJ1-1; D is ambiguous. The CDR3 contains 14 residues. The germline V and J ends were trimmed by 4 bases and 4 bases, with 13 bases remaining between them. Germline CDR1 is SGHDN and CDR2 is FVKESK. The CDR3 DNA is TGTGCCAGCAGCCCCGCCCCCGGGAGCACTGAAGCTTTCTTT. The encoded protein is CASSPAPGSTEAFF. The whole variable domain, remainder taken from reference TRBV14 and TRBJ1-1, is EAGVTQFPSHSVIEKGQTVTLRCDPISGHDNLYWYRRVMGKEIKFLLHFVKESKQDESGMPNNRFLAERTGGTYSTLKVQPAELEDSGVYFCASSPAPGSTEAFFGQGTRLTVV.

The CDR3 sequence is CASTPSGQPYGYTF. The CDR3 nucleotides read TGTGCCAGCACCCCGAGTGGACAGCCCTATGGCTACACCTTC. V usage is TRBV27 and J usage is TRBJ1-2, with a possible D match to TRBD1 (6 bases). Germline lookup yields CDR1 MNHEY and CDR2 SMNVEV (reference sequence). CDR3 length: 14 amino acids. V was cut by 7 bases and J by 4 bases, with 16 bases left in between.

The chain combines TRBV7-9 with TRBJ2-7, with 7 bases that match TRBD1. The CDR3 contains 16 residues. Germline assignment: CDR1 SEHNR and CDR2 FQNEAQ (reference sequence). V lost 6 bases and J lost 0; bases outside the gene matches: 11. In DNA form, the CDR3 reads TGTGCCAGCAGTTCCCTGGGGACAGAGCCCTCCTACGAGCAGTACTTC. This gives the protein CASSSLGTEPSYEQYF.

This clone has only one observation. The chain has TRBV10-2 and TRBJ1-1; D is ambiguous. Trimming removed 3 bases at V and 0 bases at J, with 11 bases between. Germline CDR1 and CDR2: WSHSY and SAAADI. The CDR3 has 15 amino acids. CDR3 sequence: CASSEGRPMNTEAFF. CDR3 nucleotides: TGCGCCAGCAGTGAAGGGAGACCGATGAACACTGAAGCTTTCTTT.

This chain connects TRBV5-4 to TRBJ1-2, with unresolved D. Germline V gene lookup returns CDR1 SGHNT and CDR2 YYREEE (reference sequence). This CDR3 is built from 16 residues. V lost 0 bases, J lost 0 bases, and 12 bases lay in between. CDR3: CASSLGASASNYGYTF. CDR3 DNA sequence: TGTGCCAGCAGCTTGGGGGCGTCAGCTTCTAACTATGGCTACACCTTC.

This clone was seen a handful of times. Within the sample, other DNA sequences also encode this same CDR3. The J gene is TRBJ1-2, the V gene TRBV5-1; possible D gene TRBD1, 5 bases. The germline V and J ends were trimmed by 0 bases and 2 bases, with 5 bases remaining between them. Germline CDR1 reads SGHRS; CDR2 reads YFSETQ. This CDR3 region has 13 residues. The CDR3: CASSLGQNYGYTF. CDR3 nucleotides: TGCGCCAGCAGCTTGGGACAGAACTATGGCTACACCTTC.

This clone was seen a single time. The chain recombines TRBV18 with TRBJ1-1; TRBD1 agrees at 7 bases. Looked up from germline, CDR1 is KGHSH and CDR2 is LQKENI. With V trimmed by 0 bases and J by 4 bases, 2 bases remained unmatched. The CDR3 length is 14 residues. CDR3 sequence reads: CASSPPSGGTEAFF. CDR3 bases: TGTGCCAGCTCACCACCGTCAGGGGGCACTGAAGCTTTCTTT.

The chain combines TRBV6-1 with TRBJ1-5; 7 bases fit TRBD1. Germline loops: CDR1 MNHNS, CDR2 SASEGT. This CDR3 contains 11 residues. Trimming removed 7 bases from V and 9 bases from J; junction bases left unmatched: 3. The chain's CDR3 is CASTRTGPQHF. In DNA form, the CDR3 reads TGTGCCAGCACCAGGACAGGGCCCCAGCATTTT.